This TCR beta chain was recovered during a study of OX40 agonist ivuxolimab in advanced cancers. Study information: Patients received intravenous ivuxolimab every 2 weeks at 0.01 to 10 mg/kg. Enrolled patients in dose escalation had cancers that were hepatocellular carcinoma, melanoma, renal cell or head and neck cancer.

Germline lookup yields CDR1 SGDLS and CDR2 YYNGEE. The CDR3 runs to 14 residues. V lost 1 base and J 5 bases, leaving 7 bases between the germline ends. Produced via immunoSEQ multiplex PCR; TCRdb's table is partial and in-frame only. Here the sample spans tens of thousands of clones, approximately 86% being singletons. In this sample, this clone turned up a few times. Sequenced here: CD4+ or CD8+ T cells sorted from blood, sampled in a trial of the OX40 agonist ivuxolimab. The chain carries TRBV9 and TRBJ1-6, with D unclear. The sequence was obtained from an adult with an advanced solid tumor such as melanoma, head and neck, liver or kidney cancer. The CDR3 nucleotides are TGTGCCAGCAGCGTATTGACGGATAATTCACCCCTCCACTTT. As protein: CASSVLTDNSPLHF.